The 26 T cell receptor beta chains reported below all come from one sample, sequenced in a study of monozygotic twins with inflammatory bowel disease. Reanalyzing the 5' RACE reads, TCRdb keeps one entry per CDR3 protein, without DNA. Its listing shows about 420,000 distinct CDR3 sequences. The material sequenced was blood. The receptors shown here come from a human donor with ulcerative colitis or Crohn's disease, or a healthy co-twin of an affected twin (not recorded which).

The V and J genes are TRBV4-3 and TRBJ2-2; TCRdb designates TRBD2, a call that cannot be tested without DNA. Germline V gives CDR1 LGHNA, CDR2 YSLEER. The CDR3 consists of 16 residues. The CDR3 is CASSQAASGHTGELFF.

V usage is TRBV19 and J usage is TRBJ1-4; TCRdb lists TRBD1, though no DNA is available to test this call. Germline V gene lookup returns CDR1 LNHDA and CDR2 SQIVND (reference sequence). The CDR3 runs 15 residues. The CDR3 spells CASSMAPPRGEKLFF. Variable domain in full (rest from reference TRBV19 and TRBJ1-4): DGGITQSPKYLFRKEGQNVTLSCEQNLNHDAMYWYRQDPGQGLRLIYYSQIVNDFQKGDIAEGYSVSREKKESFPLTVTSAQKNPTAFYLCASSMAPPRGEKLFFGSGTQLSVL.

The V gene is TRBV14, the J gene TRBJ1-4; there is no DNA to check the TCRdb D call of TRBD1. Germline V gene lookup returns CDR1 SGHDN and CDR2 FVKESK. CDR3 length: 17 residues. CDR3 loop: CASSLLTPGQGNEKLFF.

The V and J genes are TRBV4-2 and TRBJ2-2; TCRdb lists TRBD2, though no DNA is available to test this call. Germline loops: CDR1 LGHNA, CDR2 YNFKEQ. The CDR3 sequence is 17 residues long. The CDR3 region is CASSQERAGGNTGELFF.

The chain carries TRBV5-1 and TRBJ1-6; TCRdb reports TRBD1, a call that lacks DNA to check it against. This CDR3 spans 15 amino acids. Germline-derived CDR1 and CDR2 are SGHRS and YFSETQ. The chain's CDR3 is CASREDTVYNSPLHF.

V is TRBV5-1 and J is TRBJ2-5; no DNA is available, so the TRBD2 call from TCRdb remains unchecked. CDR1 is SGHRS, CDR2 YFSETQ, per germline. The CDR3 is 13 residues long. The CDR3 is CASSSAGGETQYF.

This chain connects TRBV4-3 to TRBJ1-2. The CDR3 loop spans 14 amino acids. CDR1 is LGHNA, CDR2 YSLEER, per germline. The CDR3 sequence: CASSQEARGYGYTF.

The chain recombines TRBV5-4 with TRBJ2-3. The CDR3 runs 15 residues. The germline CDR1 and CDR2 sequences are SGHNT and YYREEE (reference sequence). The CDR3 loop is CASSFDSTSTDTQYF.

The chain is built from TRBV11-3 and TRBJ2-1; TCRdb indicates TRBD1, and absent DNA this call remains unverified. The germline V gene has CDR1 SGHNT and CDR2 YENEEA. The CDR3 contains 12 residues. CDR3 protein: CASSWGHNEQFF. Combining the CDR3 with reference TRBV11-3 and TRBJ2-1 gives the whole variable domain EAGVVQSPRYKIIEKKQPVAFWCNPISGHNTLYWYLQNLGQGPELLIRYENEEAVDDSQLPKDRFSAERLKGVDSTLKIQPAELGDSAVYLCASSWGHNEQFFGPGTRLTVL.

The rearrangement links TRBV5-5 to TRBJ2-2; TCRdb names TRBD2, which stays unverified in the absence of DNA. Germline V lookup: CDR1 SGHKS, CDR2 YYEKEE (reference sequence). The CDR3 runs 15 residues. The CDR3 here is CASSLTSGQYGELFF.

The chain uses TRBV20-1 and TRBJ2-5; TCRdb gives TRBD2 as the D gene, but with no DNA this cannot be confirmed. The CDR3 is made up of 15 amino acids. CDR1 DFQATT and CDR2 SNEGSKA come from the germline V gene (reference sequence). CDR3: CSATGLAGGEETQYF.

The genes are TRBV5-5 and TRBJ1-1; TCRdb's assignment of TRBD1 cannot be checked, as there is no DNA. CDR3 size: 14 residues. Germline V lookup: CDR1 SGHKS, CDR2 YYEKEE (reference sequence). CDR3 sequence: CASSLGDPAAEAFF.

The genes are TRBV5-1 and TRBJ1-1; the D call from TCRdb, TRBD1, cannot be confirmed without DNA. The CDR3 has 14 amino acids. Germline V CDR1 and CDR2: SGHRS, YFSETQ. The CDR3: CASSLGQGVTEAFF.

The chain has TRBV20-1 and TRBJ1-6. This CDR3 is built from 14 residues. Germline loops: CDR1 DFQATT, CDR2 SNEGSKA (reference sequence). CDR3 protein: CSARGSGSGSPLHF.

This chain links TRBV5-1 with TRBJ2-1; with no DNA, the TCRdb D assignment of TRBD1 cannot be verified. Germline V gene data show CDR1 as SGHRS and CDR2 as YFSETQ. This CDR3 is 14 amino acids long. This CDR3 reads CASSLNRAYNEQFF.

V usage is TRBV9 and J usage is TRBJ1-2. Germline-derived CDR1 and CDR2 are SGDLS and YYNGEE. The CDR3 contains 15 residues. CDR3 amino acids: CASSLGPFEASGYTF.

The V call is TRBV5-1, the J call TRBJ1-4. The germline V gene encodes CDR1 SGHRS and CDR2 YFSETQ. CDR3 size: 14 residues. The chain's CDR3 is CASSGGVWSEKLFF.

The chain uses TRBV18 and TRBJ1-2. The CDR3 loop spans 15 amino acids. Germline V gene data show CDR1 as KGHSH and CDR2 as LQKENI. The CDR3 here is CASSPPAGANYGYTF.

The V call is TRBV11-2, the J call TRBJ1-1. CDR3 length: 11 amino acids. Germline V gene lookup returns CDR1 SGHAT and CDR2 FQNNGV. The CDR3 sequence is CASSLFNEAFF. Supplemented by reference TRBV11-2 and TRBJ1-1, the full variable domain reads EAGVAQSPRYKIIEKRQSVAFWCNPISGHATLYWYQQILGQGPKLLIQFQNNGVVDDSQLPKDRFSAERLKGVDSTLKIQPAKLEDSAVYLCASSLFNEAFFGQGTRLTVV.

V is TRBV28 and J is TRBJ2-1. Per germline, CDR1 MDHEN and CDR2 SYDVKM. There are 13 residues in the CDR3. This chain's CDR3 is CASSAGSYNEQFF.

The chain employs TRBV20-1 and TRBJ2-7; absent DNA, TCRdb's TRBD2 call cannot be checked. The CDR3 runs 14 residues. Germline CDR1 DFQATT, CDR2 SNEGSKA (reference sequence). This CDR3 reads CSASSGRSLYEQYF.

CDR3 amino acids: CASRPSYVEKLFF. This chain connects TRBV5-1 to TRBJ1-4. Germline lookup yields CDR1 SGHRS and CDR2 YFSETQ. This CDR3 contains 13 residues.

The gene calls are TRBV5-1 and TRBJ2-5; the TRBD1 assignment by TCRdb is unverifiable without DNA. This CDR3 has 15 residues. Germline CDR1 is SGHRS and CDR2 is YFSETQ. The CDR3 sequence: CASSLVGGPQETQYF.

V is TRBV6-1 and J is TRBJ2-5; TCRdb gives TRBD1 as the D gene, but with no DNA this cannot be confirmed. This CDR3 contains 14 residues. Germline CDR1 is MNHNS and CDR2 is SASEGT. The CDR3 loop reads CAAETWDIQETQYF.

J is TRBJ1-2 and V is TRBV18. Germline V gene lookup returns CDR1 KGHSH and CDR2 LQKENI. The CDR3 sequence is 15 residues long. Here the CDR3 reads CASSPPLVPVYGYTF. Full variable domain (outside the CDR3, taken from reference TRBV18 and TRBJ1-2): NAGVMQNPRHLVRRRGQEARLRCSPMKGHSHVYWYRQLPEEGLKFMVYLQKENIIDESGMPKERFSAEFPKEGPSILRIQQVVRGDSAAYFCASSPPLVPVYGYTFGSGTRLTVV.

The genes are TRBV7-9 and TRBJ1-4; there is no DNA to check the TCRdb D call of TRBD1. Germline-derived CDR1 and CDR2 are SEHNR and FQNEAQ (reference sequence). CDR3 size: 17 residues. CDR3 residues: CASSSDRAGATNEKLFF.